A selection of T cell receptor beta chains follows, all from one sample in a study of blood T cell repertoires in COVID-19. The repertoire was sequenced with immunoSEQ multiplex PCR; TCRdb's copy has only in-frame clones and lacks some. Counted here are a few hundred thousand clones, 80% to 90% occurring once; the ten biggest clones make up 3.5% to 4.5%. Sequencing was performed on PBMCs or T cells enriched from blood (not recorded which). The receptor source for this set is a woman aged 35 to 49 with acute COVID-19. CDR3s include the opening cysteine and the closing phenylalanine or tryptophan. D genes are given only for firm matches. Clone size, where shown, is once, few, many, or a class for clones that have expanded.

>TRBV28|.|TRBD2|TRBJ2-2|14
TGTGCCACTAGGCTGGGACTACTTGACGGGGAGCTGTTTTTT
CATRLGLLDGELFF
>TRBV7-8|.|.|TRBJ2-1|16
TGTGCCAGCAGCGGATTTAGAGGCAGCTCCTACAATGAGCAGTTCTTC
CASSGFRGSSYNEQFF
>TRBV19|.|.|TRBJ1-5|15
TGTGCCAGTAGTAGGCAGGGATATAGCAATCAGCCCCAGCATTTT
CASSRQGYSNQPQHF
>TRBV5-1|.|TRBD2|TRBJ2-5|15
TGCGCCAGCAGCCCGGGACTAGCGGGAGTGGAGACCCAGTACTTC
CASSPGLAGVETQYF
>TRBV5-1|.|TRBD1|TRBJ1-1|14
TGCGCCAGCAGCTCACAGGGGGCGCACACTGAAGCTTTCTTT
CASSSQGAHTEAFF
>TRBV10-3|few|.|TRBJ1-2|14
TGTGCCATCAGTGAGGGACAGAGAAACCATGGCTACACCTTC
CAISEGQRNHGYTF
>TRBV6-2/TRBV6-3|.|.|TRBJ1-6|14
TGTGCCAGCAGTTGGGGGGGGCGCGGATCACCCCTCCACTTT
CASSWGGRGSPLHF
>TRBV2|.|.|TRBJ1-5|17
TGTGCCAGCAGCGTCACCAAAGGGTGGGAGGGGGATCAGCCCCAGCATTTT
CASSVTKGWEGDQPQHF
>TRBV28|once|.|TRBJ1-1|14
TGTGCCAGCAGCCCCGACCTGGGAGGGACTGAAGCTTTCTTT
CASSPDLGGTEAFF
>TRBV5-4|.|.|TRBJ2-1|16
TGTGCCAGCAGCTTGATATCCCCTTCGAGGCTGGGTGAGCAGTTCTTC
CASSLISPSRLGEQFF
>TRBV5-1|.|.|TRBJ2-5|17
TGCGCCAGCAGCTTACTGCCTATAAGAGTTTCCCAAGAGACCCAGTACTTC
CASSLLPIRVSQETQYF
>TRBV2|few|.|TRBJ2-7|14
TGTGCCAGCAGGCGCGGACTTAGCTCCTACGAGCAGTACTTC
CASRRGLSSYEQYF
>TRBV5-1|.|.|TRBJ2-5|14
TGCGCCAGCAGCTTGGGTTCCGGGATAGAGACCCAGTACTTC
CASSLGSGIETQYF
>TRBV7-7|.|TRBD2|TRBJ2-1|15
TGTGCCAGCAGCTTAGCAGCGGGAGTTATAAATGAGCAGTTCTTC
CASSLAAGVINEQFF
>TRBV28|.|.|TRBJ1-2|12
TGTGCCAGCAGTCCGACGGGGGGTGGCTACACCTTC
CASSPTGGGYTF
>TRBV24-1|.|TRBD2|TRBJ2-7|16
TGTGCCACCAGTGATGGAGCCGGCGGGAGCTCCTACGAGCAGTACTTC
CATSDGAGGSSYEQYF
>TRBV14|few|.|TRBJ2-4|11
TGTGCCAGCAGCCAACGACTCATTCAGTACTTC
CASSQRLIQYF
>TRBV5-8|.|TRBD1|TRBJ2-5|15
TGTGCCAGCAGCCCTTTAGGGGGCGACCAAGAGACCCAGTACTTC
CASSPLGGDQETQYF
>TRBV9|few|.|TRBJ2-3|15
TGTGCCAGCAGCGTAAATACGGGAAGCACAGATACGCAGTATTTT
CASSVNTGSTDTQYF
>TRBV7-2|.|TRBD2|TRBJ2-5|16
TGTGCCAGCAGCCCCGTGTTGACTAGCGGGATGGAGACCCAGTACTTC
CASSPVLTSGMETQYF
>TRBV18|.|.|TRBJ2-2|15
TGTGCCAGCTCACCTAGTGCAACGGGCACCGGGGAGCTGTTTTTT
CASSPSATGTGELFF
>TRBV9|.|.|TRBJ1-1|13
TGTGCCAGCAGCGTCCGTCTGAACACTGAAGCTTTCTTT
CASSVRLNTEAFF
>TRBV7-8|.|.|TRBJ2-2|14
TGTGCCAGCAGCTTAGTCAGGGCTGGCGGGGAGCTGTTTTTT
CASSLVRAGGELFF
>TRBV7-6|.|.|TRBJ2-3|12
TGTGCCAGCAGCTTAGTCGGGGATACGCAGTATTTT
CASSLVGDTQYF
>TRBV7-9|.|.|TRBJ2-1|14
TGTGCCAGCAGCTTAGACGCGTCCTACAATGAGCAGTTCTTC
CASSLDASYNEQFF
>TRBV7-9|once|TRBD2|TRBJ2-3|15
TGTGCCAGCAGCTTTAGCGGGAGGGCCGTAGATACGCAGTATTTT
CASSFSGRAVDTQYF
>TRBV18|.|TRBD1|TRBJ1-1|14
TGTGCCAGCTCACCAGGACAGGGGGGGACTGAAGCTTTCTTT
CASSPGQGGTEAFF
>TRBV5-6|once|.|TRBJ1-2|14
TGTGCCAGCCTCCCAAGACAGATCAACTATGGCTACACCTTC
CASLPRQINYGYTF
>TRBV27|once|.|TRBJ1-5|13
TGTGCCAGCAGTTTTAGGGGTGATCAGCCCCAGCATTTT
CASSFRGDQPQHF
>TRBV11-2|.|.|TRBJ2-1|12
TGTGCCAGCAGCTTGTCAGCTAGGGAGCAGTTCTTC
CASSLSAREQFF
>TRBV6-2/TRBV6-3|.|TRBD2|TRBJ2-7|17
TGTGCCAGCAGTTACAGGGCATGGGCTAGCGGGAGCTACGAGCAGTACTTC
CASSYRAWASGSYEQYF
>TRBV28|.|TRBD1|TRBJ2-1|11
TGTGGATCAGGGACAGTCAATGAGCAGTTCTTC
CGSGTVNEQFF
>TRBV28|.|TRBD1|TRBJ1-5|12
TGTGCTGTTGGGACAGGGGATCAGCCCCAGCATTTT
CAVGTGDQPQHF
>TRBV7-2|.|.|TRBJ2-5|16
TGTGCCAGCAGTTATCCATTTGTGGGAGAAGGGGAGACCCAGTACTTC
CASSYPFVGEGETQYF
>TRBV5-5|.|TRBD1|TRBJ1-3|19
TGTGCCAGCAGCACCCCTAGGGACAGGGGAACCTTCTCTGGAAACACCATATATTTT
CASSTPRDRGTFSGNTIYF
>TRBV5-1|.|.|TRBJ2-5|13
TGCGCCAGCAGCTCTGGGGCAGAAGAGACCCAGTACTTC
CASSSGAEETQYF
>TRBV28|.|TRBD2|TRBJ2-5|16
TGTGCCAGCAGACCTATAGCGGGAGCCGCCCAAGAGACCCAGTACTTC
CASRPIAGAAQETQYF
>TRBV5-4|.|.|TRBJ1-2|13
TGTGCCAGCAGCCGTCCAGGGTACTATGGCTACACCTTC
CASSRPGYYGYTF
>TRBV28|.|TRBD2|TRBJ2-3|17
TGTGCCAGCAGTCAAGGACTAGCGGGAGGGCTCACAGATACGCAGTATTTT
CASSQGLAGGLTDTQYF
>TRBV3-1/TRBV3-2|.|.|TRBJ1-2|15
TGTGCCAGCAGCCAAGAAGGGGGGGCAGGCTATGGCTACACCTTC
CASSQEGGAGYGYTF
>TRBV28|once|.|TRBJ2-1|14
TGTGGGTCGCGGGGAGGCCCCTCCTACAATGAGCAGTTCTTC
CGSRGGPSYNEQFF
>TRBV2|.|.|TRBJ1-1|13
TGTGCCAGCAGTGGGGGGGAGAACACTGAAGCTTTCTTT
CASSGGENTEAFF
>TRBV28|.|TRBD1|TRBJ1-2|12
TGTGCCAGCCGGACAGGTACCTATGGCTACACCTTC
CASRTGTYGYTF
>TRBV25-1|once|.|TRBJ1-6|13
TGTGCCAGCAGTGAATCGGGAGGGGGACCCCTCCACTTT
CASSESGGGPLHF
>TRBV7-3|.|TRBD2|TRBJ2-2|16
TGTGCCAGCAGCTTGACTAGCGGAGTAAACACCGGGGAGCTGTTTTTT
CASSLTSGVNTGELFF
>TRBV5-5|.|TRBD2|TRBJ2-5|15
TGTGCCAGCAGCCAAGCGGGAGGGCCCTCGGAGACCCAGTACTTC
CASSQAGGPSETQYF
>TRBV11-2|.|TRBD1|TRBJ2-7|12
TGTGCCAGCGGGACAGGGTGGGACGAGCAGTACTTC
CASGTGWDEQYF
>TRBV27|.|TRBD2|TRBJ2-1|14
TGTGCCAGCTCAGCGGGAGGGTCCTACAATGAGCAGTTCTTC
CASSAGGSYNEQFF
>TRBV29-1|.|.|TRBJ1-2|13
TGCAGCGTTGACCAGACGGGGGTAGGAGGCTACACCTTC
CSVDQTGVGGYTF
>TRBV27|.|.|TRBJ2-7|16
TGTGCCAGCAGTTTAAAGGATCCGCGCGGGCCCTACGAGCAGTACTTC
CASSLKDPRGPYEQYF
>TRBV4-1|once|.|TRBJ1-1|13
TGCGCCAGCAGCCAAGTTGAGGGGGTGGGAGCTTTCTTT
CASSQVEGVGAFF
>TRBV28|.|TRBD2|TRBJ2-1|17
TGTGCCAGCACCCCCCTTAGCGGGAGGGCCAGGGCCAATGAGCAGTTCTTC
CASTPLSGRARANEQFF
>TRBV27|.|.|TRBJ2-2|13
TGTGCCAGCAGTTACCCGGGGTCCGGGGAGCTGTTTTTT
CASSYPGSGELFF
>TRBV27|.|TRBD1|TRBJ1-1|15
TGTGCCAGCCGCCGTACGGGACAGATGAACACTGAAGCTTTCTTT
CASRRTGQMNTEAFF